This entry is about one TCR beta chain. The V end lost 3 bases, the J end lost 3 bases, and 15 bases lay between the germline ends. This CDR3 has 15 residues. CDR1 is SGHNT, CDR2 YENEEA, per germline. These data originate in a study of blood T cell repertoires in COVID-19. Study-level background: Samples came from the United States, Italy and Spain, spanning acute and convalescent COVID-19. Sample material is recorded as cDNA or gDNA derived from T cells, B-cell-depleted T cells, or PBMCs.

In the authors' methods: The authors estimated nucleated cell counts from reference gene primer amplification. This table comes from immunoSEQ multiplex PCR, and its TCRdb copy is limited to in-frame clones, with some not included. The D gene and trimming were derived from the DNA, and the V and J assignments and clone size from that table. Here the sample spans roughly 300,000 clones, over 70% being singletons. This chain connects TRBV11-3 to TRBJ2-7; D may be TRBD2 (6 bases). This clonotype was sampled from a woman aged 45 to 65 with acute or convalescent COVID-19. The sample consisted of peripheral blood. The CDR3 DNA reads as TGTGCCAGCAGCTTTGGGGACTTACAATACTACGAGCAGTACTTC. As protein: CASSFGDLQYYEQYF. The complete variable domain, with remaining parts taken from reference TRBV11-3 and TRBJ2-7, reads EAGVVQSPRYKIIEKKQPVAFWCNPISGHNTLYWYLQNLGQGPELLIRYENEEAVDDSQLPKDRFSAERLKGVDSTLKIQPAELGDSAVYLCASSFGDLQYYEQYFGPGTRLTVT.